This T cell receptor beta chain appears in the sequencing data of a study of blood T cell repertoires in COVID-19. Looking at the study overall: Samples taken during acute and convalescent COVID-19 were collected in the United States, Italy and Spain. Sources were T cells, B-cell-depleted T cells, or PBMCs; the material itself was cDNA or gDNA.

As originally analysed: The authors estimated nucleated cell counts from reference gene primer amplification. The data were produced by immunoSEQ multiplex PCR, yet TCRdb's version contains in-frame clones alone and is incomplete. The V and J calls and clone size were taken over from that table, and D and trimming were inferred from the DNA. The table has 50,000 or so clones, approximately 89% seen once; the top ten hold roughly 16%. Germline values: CDR1 LNHDA, CDR2 SQIVND (reference sequence). The junction had 5 bases not matched to a gene; V was cut back by 5 bases and J by 4 bases. This CDR3 is 15 amino acids long.

What was sequenced was peripheral blood. The TCR comes from a human donor in a cohort sampled during active COVID-19. The chain joins TRBV19 to TRBJ1-6; 7 positions agree with TRBD1. CDR3 residues: CASSSGQVYNSPLHF. The DNA for the CDR3 is TGTGCCAGTAGTTCCGGACAGGTTTATAATTCACCCCTCCACTTT.